This T cell receptor beta chain was retrieved from a study of T cell responses to AZD1222 COVID-19 vaccine. Findings of the study overall: Clonal diversity was possibly underestimated, and the donors were mostly white British, with more females. Two AZD1222 administrations were followed by greater Spike-specific TCR breadth and depth.

About this clone: Antigen unknown.

The table came from immunoSEQ multiplex PCR; TCRdb's copy has only in-frame clones and leaves some out. The repertoire holds about 190,000 clones, around 86% seen once, with around 2.5% in the top ten. CDR1 is SGHTA, CDR2 FQGNSA, per germline. The germline V and J ends were trimmed by 4 bases and 14 bases, with 18 bases remaining between them. This CDR3 has 13 amino acids. The chain couples TRBV7-2 to TRBJ2-1; tentative D call: TRBD2 (6 bases). The sample in question was peripheral blood, obtained on day 0 of MenACWY control vaccination. The receptor was derived from an adult in good health. The CDR3 nucleotides are TGTGCCAGCAGCTCAAACCGGGCCCGGGAGAAGTTCTTC. Translation: CASSSNRAREKFF.